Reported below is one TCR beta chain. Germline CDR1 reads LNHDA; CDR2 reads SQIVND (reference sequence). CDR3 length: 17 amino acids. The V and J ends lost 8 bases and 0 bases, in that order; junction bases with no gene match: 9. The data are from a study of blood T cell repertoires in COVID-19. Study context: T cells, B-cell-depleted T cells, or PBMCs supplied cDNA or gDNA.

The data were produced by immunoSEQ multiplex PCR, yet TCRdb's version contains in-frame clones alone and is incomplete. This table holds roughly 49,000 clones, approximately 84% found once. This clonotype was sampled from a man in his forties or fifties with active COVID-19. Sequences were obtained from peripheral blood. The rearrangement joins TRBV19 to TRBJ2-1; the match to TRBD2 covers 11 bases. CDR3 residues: CASALAGGLSSYNEQFF. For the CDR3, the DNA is TGTGCCAGTGCCCTAGCGGGGGGCCTAAGCTCCTACAATGAGCAGTTCTTC.